This TCR beta chain came from a study of identical twins listed by TCRdb under 2016. Notes on the research overall: To test whether fetal clonotypes persist, this study deep-sequenced TCR alpha and beta repertoires from monozygotic twins, from unrelated adults of various ages, and from cord blood. To rule out contamination, the twin experiments were replicated at different times with different library preparation protocols.

On this clonotype itself: Its cognate antigen has yet to be identified. Base qualities were left out, and no much larger clone turns up one base away.

The paper's findings and limits, for the study overall: Abundant cord blood beta clonotypes had fewer insertions, young adult naive repertoires showed a similar but weaker trend, and memory repertoires showed no such trend. Zero-insertion analyses could be partly confounded by invariant T cells such as MAIT and iNKT, though diverse VJ usage argued against such confounding for most clonotypes. In monozygotic twins, out-of-frame TCR alpha sharing was systematically underestimated by recombination models, although the models agreed with sharing between unrelated individuals. Because the same donors could not be followed over many years, the conclusions relied on cross-sectional statistical analysis. In beta out-of-frame sequences, excess twin sharing was weaker, because having fewer shared sequences lowered the signal-to-noise ratio. Compared with coincidental sharing between unrelated individuals, an excess of low generation-probability sequences was observed among out-of-frame TCR alpha sequences shared between twins.

Preparation of the library involved 5' RACE. Sequencing used an Illumina HiSeq 2000. A universal primer binding site was added through template switching, and the final cDNA carried a unique molecular identifier so that TCR cDNA molecules could be counted accurately. First-strand cDNA for TCR alpha and beta chains was synthesized from specific primers in the conserved constant-segment region. To control for contamination, every cDNA library carried two barcodes: a SMART-Mk sample barcode plus Illumina barcodes. TruSeq adapter sequences and Illumina sample barcodes were added in two successive PCR steps. Sequencing of the TCR alpha and beta cDNA libraries was done on the Illumina HiSeq platform using custom primers. Concerning the study's data processing: MiGEC processed the raw reads to extract unique molecular identifiers, while MiXCR was used to determine the CDR3 positions. For each individual, recombination models were inferred using an EM algorithm with the repgenHMM and IGoR tools. The analysis of shared clonotypes was done with the tcR package in R, with sharing normalized by the product of cloneset sizes. To study raw recombination without the effects of thymic and clonal selection, out-of-frame nonproductive sequences were analyzed. The public reads were reanalyzed by TCRdb: fastp trimming at Q25, MiXCR alignment, in-frame beta chains only. Here each entry gathers all rows of one CDR3 protein and keeps the most common genes and DNA. TCRdb, rather than the study authors, made the V and J calls. The sample table holds about 550,000 distinct CDR3 sequences, of which 20% to 25% were seen once. The ten largest clones capture about 0.48% of the sample.

From the germline V gene, CDR1 is SGHTA and CDR2 is FQGTGA. The CDR3 sequence holds 15 residues, the cysteine and phenylalanine included. Here the CDR3 DNA is all that survives: 45 bases in frame from base 1. From V the trimming removes 5 bases and from J it removes 2 bases, while the gene matches leave 8 bases of the junction unaccounted for. All donors were healthy Caucasians. Three pairs of female monozygotic twins, all aged roughly 18 to 30 years, made up the twin cohort. CD4+ and CD8+ T cell populations were isolated with positive isolation kits from Invitrogen. These same data were also listed under a study on yellow fever vaccine responses in identical twins. That second report states: According to the authors, in identical twins the way T cells responded to vaccination appeared partly convergent and partly personalized. The study precisely tracked vaccine-responding T cell clones in identical twins.

The chain joins TRBV7-3 to TRBJ2-5, and TRBD2 aligns with 7 junction nucleotides. The sequence derives from a woman under 30 in good health. Sequencing was performed on CD4+ T cells sorted from blood. In nucleotide form, the sequence is TGTGCCAGCAGCCCCGGGGACTACCAACAAGAGACCCAGTACTTC. Translated, it reads CASSPGDYQQETQYF.